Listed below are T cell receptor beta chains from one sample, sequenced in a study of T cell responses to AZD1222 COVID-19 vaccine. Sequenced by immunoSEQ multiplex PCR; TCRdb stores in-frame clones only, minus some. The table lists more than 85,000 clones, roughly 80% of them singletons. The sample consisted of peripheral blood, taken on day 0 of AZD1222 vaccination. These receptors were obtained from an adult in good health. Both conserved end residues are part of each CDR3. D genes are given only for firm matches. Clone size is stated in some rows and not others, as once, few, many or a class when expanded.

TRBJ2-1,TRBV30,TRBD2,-,TGTGCCTGGAGTGTGGGACTAGCGAGGAACAATGAGCAGTTCTTC,CAWSVGLARNNEQFF
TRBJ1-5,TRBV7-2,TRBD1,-,TGTGCCAGCAGCTTAGAGAACCCCGGGACAGGGAGTCAGCCCCAGCATTTT,CASSLENPGTGSQPQHF
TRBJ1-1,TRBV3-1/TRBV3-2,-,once,TGTGCCAGCAGCCAAGCAAGGGGGACTGAAGCTTTCTTT,CASSQARGTEAFF
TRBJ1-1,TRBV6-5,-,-,TGTGCCAGCTATAGCAGAGGGAGGAACACTGAAGCTTTCTTT,CASYSRGRNTEAFF
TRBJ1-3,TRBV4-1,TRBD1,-,TGCGCCAGCAGCCACACGCCCGGGCTGACAGGGGGTGGAAACACCATATATTTT,CASSHTPGLTGGGNTIYF
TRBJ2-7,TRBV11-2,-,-,TGTGCCAGCAGCTTATTACTCCAAGTAGGGATGTACTTC,CASSLLLQVGMYF
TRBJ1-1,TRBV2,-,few,TGTGCCAGCACTGAAAACAGGTTACGGATCACTGAAGCTTTCTTT,CASTENRLRITEAFF
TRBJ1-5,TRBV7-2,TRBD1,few,TGTGCCAGCAGCTGGGACAGGGATCAGCCCCAGCATTTT,CASSWDRDQPQHF
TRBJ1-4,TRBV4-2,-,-,TGTGCCAGCAGTCCCAGGAAGGGTAATGAAAAACTGTTTTTT,CASSPRKGNEKLFF
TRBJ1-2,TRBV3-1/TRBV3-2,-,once,TGTGCCAGCAGTCCAAGGATTACTTCCAAAAACTATGGCTACACCTTC,CASSPRITSKNYGYTF
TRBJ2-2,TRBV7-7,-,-,TGTGCTAGCACCGGGGGGAACACCGGGGAGCTGTTTTTT,CASTGGNTGELFF
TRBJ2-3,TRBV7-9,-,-,TGTGCCAGCAGCTCAGAGGGGCGCACAGATACGCAGTATTTT,CASSSEGRTDTQYF
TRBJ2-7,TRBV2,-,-,TGTGCCAGCAACCCGGGGGCAGTCTCCTACGAGCAGTACTTC,CASNPGAVSYEQYF
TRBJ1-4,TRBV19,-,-,TGTGCCAGTAGTGCATGGAATGAAAAACTGTTTTTT,CASSAWNEKLFF
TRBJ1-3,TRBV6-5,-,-,TGTGCCAGCAGTCGAAACGGTGGAAACACCATATATTTT,CASSRNGGNTIYF
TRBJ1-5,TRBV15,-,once,TGTGCCACCAGCCGGGGCCGGGGGAATCAGCCCCAGCATTTT,CATSRGRGNQPQHF
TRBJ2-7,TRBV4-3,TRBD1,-,TGCGCCAGCCGCTACTGGGCGGGACAGGGCACCTACGAGCAGTACTTC,CASRYWAGQGTYEQYF
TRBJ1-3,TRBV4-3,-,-,TGCGCCAGCAGCCAAAGCCTGTCTGGAAACACCATATATTTT,CASSQSLSGNTIYF